Listed below are T cell receptor beta chains from one sample, sequenced in a study of blood T cell repertoires in COVID-19. Profiling relied on immunoSEQ multiplex PCR, and the TCRdb table lists in-frame clones only, not all of them. The repertoire holds approximately 32,000 clones, with about 89% as singletons. The sequencing sample was made of peripheral blood. Receptors were obtained from a man aged 60 to 75 with acute or convalescent COVID-19. The CDR3 runs from the conserved cysteine through the conserved F or W. A D gene is named only where the DNA matches it firmly. Expanded clones get a size class; other rows say once, few or many, or leave the size out.

j_call clone_size v_call d_call cdr3_nt cdr3_aa
TRBJ1-3 once TRBV24-1 TRBD1 TGTGCCACCAGTGACCCTCGGACAGGTGGCGGAAACACCATATATTTT CATSDPRTGGGNTIYF
TRBJ1-5 once TRBV7-6 TRBD1 TGTGCCAGCAGCCCCGGGACAGGGAATCAGCCCCAGCATTTT CASSPGTGNQPQHF
TRBJ1-2 . TRBV3-1/TRBV3-2 TRBD1 TGTGCCAGCAGCCAGATAACAGGGGGCGGCCTACTTAGCTATGGCTACACCTTC CASSQITGGGLLSYGYTF
TRBJ1-3 . TRBV29-1 . TGCAGCGTTGAAGTCCAGGGAAGAAACACCATATATTTT CSVEVQGRNTIYF
TRBJ2-5 . TRBV21-1 . TGTGCCAGCAGCAACTTCATCAGGGGGACGGAGACCCAGTACTTC CASSNFIRGTETQYF
TRBJ2-3 . TRBV18 TRBD2 TGTGCCAGCTCACGAATAAGCGGGAGTGGCACAGATACGCAGTATTTT CASSRISGSGTDTQYF
TRBJ2-2 . TRBV27 TRBD2 TGTGCCAGCAGACGGACTAGCGGAACGAACACCGGGGAGCTGTTTTTT CASRRTSGTNTGELFF
TRBJ2-2 . TRBV4-1 TRBD2 TGCGCCAGCAGCCAAGGGGCCTCGGGACTAGGATTTGTTAGCACCGGGGAGCTGTTTTTT CASSQGASGLGFVSTGELFF
TRBJ2-5 few TRBV4-2 . TGTGCCAGCAGCCAAGGGGGTAGGGGGGAGACCCAGTACTTC CASSQGGRGETQYF
TRBJ2-1 . TRBV7-2 . TGTGCCAGCAGCTTAGCGGCTAGCCAGGGGAATGAGCAGTTCTTC CASSLAASQGNEQFF
TRBJ1-1 . TRBV24-1 . TGTGCCACCAGTGGGCAGGGGAATGAAGCTTTCTTT CATSGQGNEAFF
TRBJ1-1 . TRBV11-1 . TGTGCCAGCAGCTTATTCTGGGGCGGGAACTCGGAAGCTTTCTTT CASSLFWGGNSEAFF
TRBJ2-1 . TRBV9 . TGTGCCAGCAGCGTAGGCGGAGGATACAATGAGCAGTTCTTC CASSVGGGYNEQFF
TRBJ2-1 . TRBV15 TRBD2 TGTGCCACCAGCAGGGGGGGGTCAAGTGAGCAGTTCTTC CATSRGGSSEQFF
TRBJ1-1 once TRBV7-2 . TGTGCCAGCAGCTTAGCGAGGGTCACTGAAGCTTTCTTT CASSLARVTEAFF
TRBJ2-5 . TRBV19 . TGTGCCAGTAGTATCAACTTCCAAGAGACCCAGTACTTC CASSINFQETQYF
TRBJ1-2 . TRBV5-4 . TGTGCCAGCAGCCCTAGACAGAGACCCACCTATGGCTACACCTTC CASSPRQRPTYGYTF
TRBJ1-6 . TRBV20-1 . TGCAGTGCTAGTACGGATAATTCACCCCTCCACTTT CSASTDNSPLHF
TRBJ2-7 . TRBV7-2 TRBD2 TGTGCCAGCAGCCAAGGGCTAGCGGGGTCCTACGAGCAGTACTTC CASSQGLAGSYEQYF
TRBJ1-6 once TRBV30 TRBD1 TGTGCCTGGGGGACAGGGCTTAATTCACCCCTCCACTTT CAWGTGLNSPLHF
TRBJ2-1 . TRBV15 TRBD2 TGTGCCACCAGCAGAGAAGGACTAGCGGGAGCTAATGAGCAGTTCTTC CATSREGLAGANEQFF
TRBJ1-3 . TRBV7-9 . TGTGCCAGCAGCTCGTCGCGGGGGTCTGGAAACACCATATATTTT CASSSSRGSGNTIYF
TRBJ1-1 . TRBV5-1 . TGCGCCAGCAGCTCTACAGTTCCCACTGAAGCTTTCTTT CASSSTVPTEAFF
TRBJ1-6 . TRBV6-6 . TGTGCCAGCAGTACCAGGGAAGATTCACCCCTCCACTTT CASSTREDSPLHF
TRBJ2-3 . TRBV19 . TGTGCCAGTAGTATAGGCTTGGGCGGGGTTAGCACAGATACGCAGTATTTT CASSIGLGGVSTDTQYF